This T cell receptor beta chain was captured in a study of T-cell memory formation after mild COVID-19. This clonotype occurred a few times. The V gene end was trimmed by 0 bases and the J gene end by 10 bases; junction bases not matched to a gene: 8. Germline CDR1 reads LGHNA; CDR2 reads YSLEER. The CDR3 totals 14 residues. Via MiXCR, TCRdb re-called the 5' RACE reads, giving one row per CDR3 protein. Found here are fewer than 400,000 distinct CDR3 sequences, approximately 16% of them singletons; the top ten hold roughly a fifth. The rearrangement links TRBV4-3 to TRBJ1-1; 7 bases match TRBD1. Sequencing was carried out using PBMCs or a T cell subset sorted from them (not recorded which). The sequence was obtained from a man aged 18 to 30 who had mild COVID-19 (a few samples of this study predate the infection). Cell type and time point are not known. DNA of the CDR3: TGCGCCAGCAGCCAAGAATTACGTGACAGGGCAGCTTTCTTT. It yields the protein CASSQELRDRAAFF.